This entry lists 30 T cell receptor beta chains sequenced from one sample in a study of T cells in localized non-small cell lung cancer (dated by TCRdb to 2020 to 2022). Libraries were prepared through the immunoSEQ multiplex PCR assay. TCRdb retrieved this table from immuneACCESS and kept in-frame rearrangements only. Not all clones are present; in checked studies, unresolved V genes account for under half, and no reason is known for the remainder. For this sample there are fewer than 25,000 clones; 85% to 90% appear just once. The ten largest account for more than 10% of the sample. Material: peripheral blood, obtained before any cancer treatment. All receptors derive from a male donor at least 60 years old with stage I lung adenocarcinoma.

V gene TRBV6-6 combines with J gene TRBJ2-5, with 9 bases that match TRBD1. There are 15 residues in the CDR3. The germline gives CDR1 MNHNY, CDR2 SVGAGI (reference sequence). The trim removed 5 bases at V and 5 bases at J, leaving 9 bases unmatched. Here the CDR3 reads CASSGNRGPMETQYF. The DNA for the CDR3 is TGTGCCAGCAGTGGTAACAGGGGGCCGATGGAGACCCAGTACTTC.

V usage is TRBV9 and J usage is TRBJ2-2; D tentatively fits TRBD1 or TRBD2 (5 bases each). Looked up from germline, CDR1 is SGDLS and CDR2 is YYNGEE. This CDR3 has 17 residues. Deletions cut 0 bases from V and 4 bases from J, with 16 bases between. The CDR3 is CASSVEIGTPLTGELFF. For the CDR3, the DNA is TGTGCCAGCAGCGTAGAGATAGGGACGCCCCTCACCGGGGAGCTGTTTTTT.

In this sample, this clone turned up once. This chain joins TRBV5-1 and TRBJ2-7, with 12 bases identical to TRBD1. The CDR3 extends over 16 amino acids. The germline CDR1 and CDR2 sequences are SGHRS and YFSETQ. V dropped 2 bases and J dropped 6; count of bases not matched to a gene: 9. CDR3 region: CASSFRTGTGGAEQYF. In DNA, the CDR3 is TGCGCCAGCAGCTTCAGGACCGGGACAGGGGGCGCCGAGCAGTACTTC.

This rearrangement joins TRBV27 to TRBJ2-5; 9 bases align to TRBD1. This CDR3 is built from 15 residues. Trimming took 3 bases from V and 4 from J; bases not matched to a gene: 6. The germline CDR1 and CDR2 sequences are MNHEY and SMNVEV (reference sequence). The CDR3 loop is CASSFSGQGGETQYF. CDR3 nucleotide sequence: TGTGCCAGCAGTTTTTCGGGACAGGGAGGAGAGACCCAGTACTTC.

This rearrangement joins TRBV18 to TRBJ2-7; 7 bases are a match to TRBD1. The CDR3 loop spans 14 amino acids. In germline, CDR1 is KGHSH, CDR2 LQKENI. V lost 3 bases to trimming and J lost 1 base; unmatched junction nucleotides: 3. The CDR3 nucleotides are TGTGCCAGCTCACCCCCGGGACAGTCCTACGAGCAGTACTTC. This sequence encodes CASSPPGQSYEQYF. The whole variable domain, remainder taken from reference TRBV18 and TRBJ2-7, is NAGVMQNPRHLVRRRGQEARLRCSPMKGHSHVYWYRQLPEEGLKFMVYLQKENIIDESGMPKERFSAEFPKEGPSILRIQQVVRGDSAAYFCASSPPGQSYEQYFGPGTRLTVT.

The gene calls are TRBV28 and TRBJ2-7, with D perhaps TRBD2 (6 bases). The CDR3 totals 14 residues. Trimming stripped 3 bases from V and 4 bases from J, with 13 bases between. The germline CDR1 and CDR2 sequences are MDHEN and SYDVKM. Here the CDR3 DNA reads TGTGCCAGCAGTTTTCCGGGACTCGGGTACGAGCAGTACTTC. Its translation: CASSFPGLGYEQYF.

The chain carries TRBV21-1 and TRBJ2-1; the tabulated D call, TRBD2, remains unverified against the DNA. TRBV21-1 is designated a pseudogene. There are 18 residues in the CDR3. The CDR3 region has the DNA TGTGCCAGCAGCAGCGGGACTAGCGGGGGCCATATTTACAATGAGCAGTTCTTC. It specifies CASSSGTSGGHIYNEQFF.

This clone was counted between two and nine times. V gene TRBV7-9 combines with J gene TRBJ2-1; no firm D call. The germline V gene encodes CDR1 SEHNR and CDR2 FQNEAQ (reference sequence). V was cut by 5 bases and J by 8 bases, with 10 bases left in between. The CDR3 length is 12 residues. DNA of the CDR3: TGTGCCAGCAGCCTGTATCGCGATGAGCAGTTCTTC. Amino acid sequence: CASSLYRDEQFF.

The chain is built from TRBV11-1 and TRBJ1-1, with D uncertain. Germline CDR1 and CDR2: SGHAT and FQDESV (reference sequence). CDR3 length equals 15 residues. V lost 1 base and J lost 2, with 11 bases in between. CDR3 protein: CASSLEYRPNTEAFF. The DNA of the CDR3 is TGTGCCAGCAGCTTAGAGTACAGACCAAACACTGAAGCTTTCTTT. Complete variable domain (other parts from reference TRBV11-1 and TRBJ1-1): EAEVAQSPRYKITEKSQAVAFWCDPISGHATLYWYRQILGQGPELLVQFQDESVVDDSQLPKDRFSAERLKGVDSTLKIQPAELGDSAMYLCASSLEYRPNTEAFFGQGTRLTVV.

This rearrangement joins TRBV11-2 to TRBJ1-1; D is unresolved. The CDR3 totals 14 residues. The V end was cut by 0 bases, the J end by 10 bases, with 15 bases between. Germline assignment: CDR1 SGHAT and CDR2 FQNNGV. Here the CDR3 DNA reads TGTGCCAGCAGCTTAGATTTTGGGGAAGTCGCAGCTTTCTTT. Translated, it gives CASSLDFGEVAAFF.

The chain links TRBV28 to TRBJ1-4; D ambiguous. Looked up from germline, CDR1 is MDHEN and CDR2 is SYDVKM. The CDR3 is 13 residues long. Trimming stripped 6 bases from V and 4 bases from J, with 9 bases between. CDR3 loop: CASRGGLNEKLFF. CDR3 nucleotides: TGTGCCAGCAGGGGAGGACTTAATGAAAAACTGTTTTTT.

This chain links TRBV27 with TRBJ2-1; D possibly corresponds to TRBD2 (8 bases). The CDR3 loop spans 16 amino acids. V lost 7 bases, J lost 2 bases, and 18 bases lay in between. Germline values: CDR1 MNHEY, CDR2 SMNVEV (reference sequence). The CDR3 DNA reads as TGTGCCAGCACCAGATTTAGCGGGACAGCCTACAATGAGCAGTTCTTC. This translates into CASTRFSGTAYNEQFF.

The chain's CDR3 is CASSVGADTQYF. CDR3 nucleotide sequence: TGTGCCAGCAGCGTAGGGGCAGATACGCAGTATTTT. J is TRBJ2-3 and V is TRBV9; D is unresolved. Looked up from germline, CDR1 is SGDLS and CDR2 is YYNGEE. The V gene lost 0 bases and the J gene lost 4 bases, with 3 bases spanning the gap. The CDR3 runs to 12 residues.

As for this clone: A junction end diverges from the germline sequence, so it may reflect a read error. This chain connects TRBV5-1 to TRBJ2-6; tentatively, D is TRBD1 (5 bases). From germline, CDR1 is SGHRS and CDR2 YFSETQ. The CDR3 is made up of 18 amino acids. CDR3 protein: CASSLGATLNPGASVLTF. The CDR3 coding sequence is TGCGCCAGCAGCTTGGGGGCGACACTTAACCCTGGGGCCAGCGTCCTGACTTTC. Based on the CDR3 plus reference TRBV5-1 and TRBJ2-6, the full variable domain is KAGVTQTPRYLIKTRGQQVTLSCSPISGHRSVSWYQQTPGQGLQFLFEYFSETQRNKGNFPGRFSGRQFSNSRSEMNVSTLELGDSALYLCASSLGATLNPGASVLTFGAGSRLTVL.

This chain links TRBV6-6 with TRBJ1-6, with D unclear. Between the trimmed V and J ends, which lost 6 bases and 7 bases, there was a span of 7 bases. The CDR3 has 12 residues. The V gene's germline CDR1 is MNHNY and CDR2 SVGAGI (reference sequence). DNA for the CDR3: TGTGCCAGCAGCTTGTCCAATTCACCCCTCCACTTT. Encoded protein: CASSLSNSPLHF.

This chain joins TRBV27 and TRBJ1-5; possible D gene TRBD1, 5 bases. V dropped 6 bases and J dropped 6 bases, with 12 bases sitting between them. The CDR3 is 13 residues long. Looked up from germline, CDR1 is MNHEY and CDR2 is SMNVEV (reference sequence). The CDR3: CASRGTASQPQHF. In DNA, the CDR3 is TGTGCCAGCAGGGGGACGGCCAGTCAGCCCCAGCATTTT.

A few counts support this clone. The chain recombines TRBV7-2 with TRBJ2-3, with 8 bases matching TRBD2. Germline CDR1 is SGHTA and CDR2 is FQGNSA. The CDR3 consists of 16 residues. Trimming took 3 bases from V and 0 from J; bases not matched to a gene: 5. CDR3 DNA: TGTGCCAGCAGCTTTCTTAGCGGGATCAGCACAGATACGCAGTATTTT. Translating gives CASSFLSGISTDTQYF.

The genes are TRBV10-3 and TRBJ2-7; D is ambiguous. The germline gives CDR1 ENHRY, CDR2 SYGVKD. Trimming cost V 2 bases and J 0 bases, with 20 bases left between them. CDR3 length equals 18 residues. The CDR3 protein is CAISEGTRRRTASYEQYF. The CDR3, as DNA: TGTGCCATCAGTGAGGGAACTCGGAGACGAACCGCCTCCTACGAGCAGTACTTC.

The chain recombines TRBV6-1 with TRBJ1-1; D is uncertain. Trimming removed 8 bases at V and 0 bases at J, with 13 bases between. The CDR3 loop spans 14 amino acids. CDR1 MNHNS and CDR2 SASEGT come from the germline V gene. DNA of the CDR3: TGTGCCAGCCATCCCCATGGGTTGAACACTGAAGCTTTCTTT. Encoded protein: CASHPHGLNTEAFF.

This chain connects TRBV5-1 to TRBJ1-1; D not resolved. Trimming pared 0 bases from V and 3 bases from J, leaving 12 bases between. This CDR3 has 15 amino acids. Germline V lookup: CDR1 SGHRS, CDR2 YFSETQ. The CDR3 DNA sequence: TGCGCCAGCAGCTTGGGGGTCCTGGGCCACACTGAAGCTTTCTTT. This codes for CASSLGVLGHTEAFF.

The chain recombines TRBV5-4 with TRBJ2-1, with D possibly called TRBD1 or TRBD2 (5 bases each). V lost 4 bases to trimming and J lost 4 bases, with 12 bases between them. CDR3 size: 14 residues. Germline-derived CDR1 and CDR2 are SGHNT and YYREEE (reference sequence). CDR3 in DNA: TGTGCCAGCAGCACCTCGGGACGGTACAATGAGCAGTTCTTC. Translation gives CASSTSGRYNEQFF.

The chain uses TRBV30 and TRBJ1-5, with D perhaps TRBD1 (5 bases). CDR3 size: 13 residues. Germline V gene lookup returns CDR1 GTSNPN and CDR2 SVGIG (reference sequence). Trimming left V 0 bases short and J 5 bases short, with 8 bases between. The CDR3 DNA sequence: TGTGCCTGGAGTGTACGGGGGGATCAGCCCCAGCATTTT. Amino acid sequence: CAWSVRGDQPQHF.

The chain joins TRBV27 to TRBJ2-5; weak D call: TRBD1 (6 bases). The CDR3 loop spans 14 amino acids. V was cut by 3 bases and J by 2 bases, with 10 bases left in between. The germline V gene has CDR1 MNHEY and CDR2 SMNVEV (reference sequence). The CDR3 nucleotides are TGTGCCAGCAGTTTGGTGACAGGTCAAGAGACCCAGTACTTC. Translating it yields CASSLVTGQETQYF.

This rearrangement joins TRBV28 to TRBJ2-2; 7 bases fit TRBD1. Germline V gene lookup returns CDR1 MDHEN and CDR2 SYDVKM. This CDR3 comprises 15 residues. Losses at the gene ends were 7 bases for V and 4 bases for J; bases not matched to a gene: 9. The CDR3 sequence is CASKWGQRSTGELFF. CDR3 nucleotide sequence: TGTGCCAGCAAGTGGGGACAGCGAAGCACCGGGGAGCTGTTTTTT.

This sequence joins TRBV28 and TRBJ2-7; a weak D match, TRBD2 (6 bases). Germline lookup yields CDR1 MDHEN and CDR2 SYDVKM. The CDR3 length is 15 residues. V lost 7 bases, J lost 0 bases, and 16 bases lay in between. The DNA for the CDR3 is TGTGCCAGCACTGGGGGACGGGAGTACTCCTACGAGCAGTACTTC. Protein: CASTGGREYSYEQYF.

The chain employs TRBV19 and TRBJ2-1; 11 nucleotides line up with TRBD2. This CDR3 has 15 residues. V shed 5 bases, J shed 8 bases, and the junction held 8 bases outside the gene matches. Germline CDR1 is LNHDA and CDR2 is SQIVND (reference sequence). The DNA for the CDR3 is TGTGCCAGTAGTTCGGGACTAGCGGTCCCGGATGAGCAGTTCTTC. This codes for CASSSGLAVPDEQFF.

In this sample, this clone turned up a few times. The chain couples TRBV11-2 to TRBJ2-1; 11 nucleotides agree with TRBD2. CDR1 is SGHAT, CDR2 FQNNGV, per germline. V shed 1 base and J 8 bases; nucleotides not matched to a gene: 4. This CDR3 contains 15 residues. The CDR3 coding sequence is TGTGCCAGCAGCTTAGGACTAGCGGGGAGCGATGAGCAGTTCTTC. Translation gives CASSLGLAGSDEQFF.

The V gene is TRBV19, the J gene TRBJ1-5; a possible D gene is TRBD1 (6 bases). CDR3 length: 15 amino acids. Germline V gene data show CDR1 as LNHDA and CDR2 as SQIVND (reference sequence). Trimming took 3 bases from V and 8 from J, leaving 17 bases between them. The CDR3 region is CASSMRFGGREPQHF. The CDR3 nucleotides are TGTGCCAGTAGTATGAGGTTTGGGGGCCGGGAGCCCCAGCATTTT.

V usage is TRBV13 and J usage is TRBJ1-1, with D possibly being TRBD1 (6 bases). The CDR3 contains 14 residues. Deletions cut 7 bases from V and 1 base from J, with 13 bases between. The V gene's germline CDR1 is PRHDT and CDR2 FYEKMQ (reference sequence). The CDR3 loop reads CASTLGGGNTEAFF. CDR3 DNA sequence: TGTGCCAGCACCCTAGGGGGGGGGAACACTGAAGCTTTCTTT.

V gene TRBV10-3 combines with J gene TRBJ2-6; D possibly uses TRBD1 or TRBD2 (6 bases each). V lost 6 bases and J lost 4, with 16 bases in between. Germline V gene sequence: CDR1 ENHRY, CDR2 SYGVKD. This CDR3 has 16 amino acids. CDR3: CAIRGGPLSGANVLTF. The CDR3 bases are TGTGCCATCAGGGGGGGCCCCCTTTCCGGGGCCAACGTCCTGACTTTC.